The clone carrying this T cell receptor (beta chain) was observed a single time. Sequenced by immunoSEQ multiplex PCR; TCRdb stores in-frame clones only, minus some. The table lists roughly 400,000 clones, about 96% of them singletons. From germline, CDR1 is SGDLS and CDR2 YYNGEE. V dropped 1 base and J dropped 6 bases, with 10 bases sitting between them. The CDR3 length is 14 residues. The data derive from a study of shared clonotypes between healthy human individuals. The origin of this receptor is a man aged 25 to 40 in good health. V is TRBV9 and J is TRBJ2-2; the D gene is possibly TRBD1 (6 bases). Material: memory CD8+ T cells sorted from blood. Stated subset: CD45RO+ cells pooled with CCR7-negative TemRA cells. CDR3 DNA sequence: TGTGCCAGCAGCGTAAGGGGGTCTGCCGGGGAGCTGTTTTTT. It is translated as CASSVRGSAGELFF. Using reference TRBV9 and TRBJ2-2 for the parts outside the CDR3, the full variable domain is DSGVTQTPKHLITATGQRVTLRCSPRSGDLSVYWYQQSLDQGLQFLIQYYNGEERAKGNILERFSAQQFPDLHSELNLSSLELGDSALYFCASSVRGSAGELFFGEGSRLTVL.